This T cell receptor (beta chain) was recorded in a study of cytomegalovirus exposure and HLA in healthy donors. Study results and limitations: A later analysis associated 16,951 TCR beta sequences with HLA alleles at a 0.05 false discovery rate.

CDR3 length: 15 residues. J gave up 4 bases and V 5 bases, and 9 bases lay outside the gene matches. The germline gives CDR1 LNHDA, CDR2 SQIVND (reference sequence). As to this clone: The antigen remains undetermined.

The PCR was carried out with 60 Vbeta primers and 13 Jbeta primers. The data were produced by immunoSEQ multiplex PCR, yet TCRdb's version contains in-frame clones alone and is incomplete. The sample contains roughly 180,000 clones, about four fifths of which appear only once. Sequenced input: PBMCs. The V gene is TRBV19, the J gene TRBJ1-2; 8 bases line up with TRBD1. The TCR originated in a man in his forties in good health and CMV-seronegative. The CDR3 DNA sequence: TGTGCCAGTAGTTCAACAAGTGGGACAGGCTATGGCTACACCTTC. Protein sequence: CASSSTSGTGYGYTF. Full variable domain (missing parts from reference TRBV19 and TRBJ1-2): DGGITQSPKYLFRKEGQNVTLSCEQNLNHDAMYWYRQDPGQGLRLIYYSQIVNDFQKGDIAEGYSVSREKKESFPLTVTSAQKNPTAFYLCASSSTSGTGYGYTFGSGTRLTVV.